These 8 T cell receptor beta chains share one sample of origin, sequenced in a study of T cells in women clearing cervical HPV infection. TCRdb's table, derived via immunoSEQ multiplex PCR, lists solely in-frame clones and lacks some. There are 30,000 to 35,000 clones in the sample, with approximately 1.4% held by the top ten. Sequenced: blood buffy coat. All receptors come from a woman aged 18 to 75 with a cervical HPV16 infection that either progressed to CIN3+ or cleared (not recorded which).

Of note for this clone: The read comes to an end 3 residues before the CDR3 does, leaving the germline J gene to fill in the end. V gene TRBV7-2 combines with J gene TRBJ2-7; 9 bases agree with TRBD1. The length of the CDR3 is 15 residues. Germline loops: CDR1 SGHTA, CDR2 FQGNSA. With V trimmed by 5 bases and J by 3 bases, 8 bases remained unmatched. The sequenced part of the CDR3 DNA is TGTGCCAGCAGCCCGCGGGGACAGGGTATCTACGAG. Its protein product is CASSPRGQGIYE. The whole CDR3 reads CASSPRGQGIYEQYF.

As regards this clone: The read stops 3 residues short of the end of the CDR3; the missing end is completed from the germline J gene. The chain recombines TRBV7-3 with TRBJ2-3, with 8 nucleotides matching TRBD2. CDR1 and CDR2 from the germline V gene are SGHTA and FQGTGA. The CDR3 extends over 16 amino acids. V trimming: 6 bases; J trimming: 1 base; junction bases outside the gene matches: 9. The covered CDR3 bases are TGTGCCAGCAGTCGCTGGACTAGCAGGCGCACAGATACG. Translation: CASSRWTSRRTDT. The CDR3 in its entirety is CASSRWTSRRTDTQYF.

CDR3 sequence reads: CASSSQGGGELFF. CDR3 bases read: TGTGCCAGCAGCTCACAGGGTGGCGGGGAG. The chain uses TRBV7-3 and TRBJ2-2; D possibly corresponds to TRBD1 (6 bases). From the germline J gene comes the end of the CDR3, since the read stops 3 residues before it. Per germline, CDR1 SGHTA and CDR2 FQGTGA. Trimming removed 4 bases from V and 7 bases from J, with 10 bases in between. CDR3 length: 13 amino acids.

As concerns this clone: Coverage ceases 3 residues before the CDR3 finishes, and the germline J gene fills in the end. The chain recombines TRBV30 with TRBJ1-1; no clear D. Germline CDR1 GTSNPN, CDR2 SVGIG (reference sequence). The CDR3 is made up of 15 amino acids. V was shortened by 6 bases and J by 0 bases, with 17 bases between the two germline ends. The CDR3 loop reads CACPGLDSLNTEAFF. The sequenced part of the CDR3 DNA is TGTGCCTGCCCGGGCTTGGACTCTTTGAACACTGAA.

A note on this clone: With the read ending 3 residues before the CDR3 end, the germline J gene is used to fill in that end. This chain connects TRBV2 to TRBJ1-4; D might be TRBD1 (6 bases). Trimming took 6 bases from V and 3 from J, leaving 14 bases between them. Germline assignment: CDR1 SNHLY and CDR2 FYNNEI. This CDR3 is 15 amino acids long. The sequenced part of the CDR3 DNA is TGTGCCAGCAGAGACCAGGGGCGACCTAATGAAAAA. It translates to CASRDQGRPNEK. The CDR3, in full, reads CASRDQGRPNEKLFF.

For this clone: The CDR3 extends 3 residues past the end of the read, so its final part is completed from the germline J gene. The chain links TRBV6-2 or TRBV6-3 to TRBJ2-5, with D uncertain. The CDR3 consists of 13 residues. V was pared by 2 bases and J by 5 bases, with 9 bases between. Germline CDR1 is MNHEY and CDR2 is SVGEGT. The DNA read from the CDR3 is TGTGCCAGCAGTTACGACTTTATCGAGACC. Its protein is CASSYDFIET. The CDR3 in full is CASSYDFIETQYF.

With regard to this clone: Read sequence stops 3 residues before the CDR3 end, and the germline J gene provides the missing end. The V gene is TRBV6-2 or TRBV6-3, the J gene TRBJ2-6, with D possibly TRBD2 on 6 matching bases. The germline V gene encodes CDR1 MNHEY and CDR2 SVGEGT. The CDR3 is made up of 15 amino acids. V lost 8 bases and J 0 bases, leaving 11 bases between the germline ends. The covered CDR3 bases are TGTGCCAGCTCATGGACTAACTCTGGGGCCAACGTC. Translated, it gives CASSWTNSGANV. The complete CDR3 sequence is CASSWTNSGANVLTF.

In the case of this clone: The CDR3 end falls 3 residues outside the read, so it is completed with the germline J gene. The chain links TRBV7-6 to TRBJ2-7; 7 positions agree with TRBD2. Trimming at V came to 5 bases and at J to 0 bases, leaving 10 bases not matched to a gene. This CDR3 has 16 residues. Germline values: CDR1 SGHVS, CDR2 FNYEAQ. CDR3 DNA, as far as it was read: TGTGCCAGCAGCACCGGAAGCGGGGCGAGCTCCTACGAG. Encoded protein: CASSTGSGASSYE. The complete CDR3 protein is CASSTGSGASSYEQYF. The whole variable domain, filled in from reference TRBV7-6 and TRBJ2-7, reads GAGVSQSPRYKVTKRGQDVALRCDPISGHVSLYWYRQALGQGPEFLTYFNYEAQQDKSGLPNDRFSAERPEGSISTLTIQRTEQRDSAMYRCASSTGSGASSYEQYFGPGTRLTVT.